Below, one T cell receptor (beta chain) is given with its context. Its antigen is unknown. The data originate from a study of T cells in Graves' hyperthyroidism and ophthalmopathy. Study as a whole: It was at initial diagnosis, before any treatment, that peripheral blood was collected. The study, taken as a whole, reports: Ophthalmopathy was told apart from stable hyperthyroidism by a 13 V-J model.

The V end lost 5 bases, the J end lost 5 bases, and 13 bases lay between the germline ends. Germline CDR1 and CDR2: LGHNA and YNFKEQ. The length of the CDR3 is 13 residues. RNA transcripts yielded amplified TCR beta CDR3 regions. The HTBI set primed first-round TCR CDR3 RT-PCR. TCRdb reprocessed the multiplex PCR reads with MiXCR, giving one entry per CDR3 protein. The data hold about 290,000 distinct CDR3 sequences, with about 18% observed a single time. This clonotype was obtained from a woman aged 55-75 years with Graves' ophthalmopathy. Material for sequencing was blood. The chain employs TRBV4-2 and TRBJ2-7, with D perhaps matching TRBD1 (6 bases). CDR3 region: CASSSQGPNEQYF. CDR3 coding DNA: TGTGCCAGCAGCTCACAGGGACCCAACGAGCAGTACTTC.